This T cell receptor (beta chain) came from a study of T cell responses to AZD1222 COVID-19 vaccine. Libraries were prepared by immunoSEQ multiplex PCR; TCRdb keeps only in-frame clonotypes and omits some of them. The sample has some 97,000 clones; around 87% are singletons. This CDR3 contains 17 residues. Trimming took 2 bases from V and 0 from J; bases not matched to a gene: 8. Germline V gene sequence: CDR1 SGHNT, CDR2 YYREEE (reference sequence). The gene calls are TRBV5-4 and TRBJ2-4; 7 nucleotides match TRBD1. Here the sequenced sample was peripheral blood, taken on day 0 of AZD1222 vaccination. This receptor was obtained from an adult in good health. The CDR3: CASSFGGTVLAKNIQYF. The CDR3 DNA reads TGTGCCAGCAGCTTTGGTGGGACAGTTTTAGCCAAAAACATTCAGTACTTC. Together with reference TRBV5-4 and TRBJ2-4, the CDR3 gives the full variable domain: ETGVTQSPTHLIKTRGQQVTLRCSSQSGHNTVSWYQQALGQGPQFIFQYYREEENGRGNFPPRFSGLQFPNYSSELNVNALELDDSALYLCASSFGGTVLAKNIQYFGAGTRLSVL.